This T cell receptor beta chain comes out of a study of cytomegalovirus exposure and HLA in healthy donors. Turning to the study itself: Researchers found that less than 90% of 398 genotyped donors fell within the Caucasian-associated ancestry cluster. Findings of the study overall: As a later analysis showed, a missense DCLRE1C variant was linked to trimming of TCR beta V- and J-genes.

The study ran its PCR with 60 Vbeta and 13 Jbeta primers. Assay: immunoSEQ multiplex PCR; the TCRdb copy retains only in-frame clones and omits some. Of some 150,000 clones detected, 65% to 85% appear once; the ten largest clones hold 7%. A word on this clone: The antigen remains undetermined.

Trimming took off 7 bases at V and 2 bases at J, with 8 bases between the two ends. This CDR3 spans 12 amino acids. Per the germline V gene, CDR1 is SEHNR and CDR2 is FQNEAQ (reference sequence). Sequenced: PBMCs. The chain employs TRBV7-9 and TRBJ2-5, with a tentative D call TRBD2 (5 bases). This sequence was found in a woman in her twenties or thirties in good health and CMV-seropositive. The DNA for the CDR3 is TGTGCCAGCACGAGGGTTCAAGAGACCCAGTACTTC. Amino acids: CASTRVQETQYF.